This entry lists 23 T cell receptor beta chains sequenced from one sample in a study of CD8 T cells in Susac syndrome. An amount of RNA that ranged from roughly 0.5 to 1 ug was reverse transcribed with random hexamers. TCRdb re-derived calls from the immunoSEQ multiplex PCR reads in MiXCR, one entry per CDR3 protein. Of about 47,000 distinct CDR3 sequences in the sample, 80% to 95% were seen once. What was sequenced was CD8+ T cells from PBMCs. These receptors came from a human donor in good health.

The V call is TRBV11-2, the J call TRBJ2-7; D is uncertain. Between the trimmed V and J ends, which lost 5 bases and 0 bases, there was a span of 11 bases. CDR1 is SGHAT, CDR2 FQNNGV, per germline. This CDR3 comprises 14 residues. This CDR3 is CASSPNHSSYEQYF. In DNA form, the CDR3 reads TGTGCCAGCAGCCCAAACCACAGCTCCTACGAGCAGTACTTC.

The V and J genes are TRBV29-1 and TRBJ1-1, with D tentatively TRBD1 (6 bases). CDR3 size: 12 residues. Germline V gene lookup returns CDR1 SQVTM and CDR2 ANQGSEA. V was cut by 6 bases and J by 8 bases, with 16 bases left in between. Written as DNA, the CDR3 is TGCAGCGTGATCCGGACAGTCGAGGAAGCTTTCTTT. The encoded protein is CSVIRTVEEAFF.

The CDR3 region is CASSSWTSGRVTGSYNEQFF. CDR3 sequence (DNA): TGCGCCAGCAGCTCTTGGACTAGCGGGAGAGTCACGGGATCCTACAATGAGCAGTTCTTC. This chain connects TRBV5-1 to TRBJ2-1, with 13 positions matching TRBD2. The ends lost 3 bases at V and 1 base at J; junction bases unmatched: 13. CDR1 is SGHRS, CDR2 YFSETQ, per germline. This CDR3 is built from 20 residues.

V gene TRBV19 combines with J gene TRBJ1-1, with a weak D call TRBD1 (6 bases). The V end lost 1 base, the J end lost 2 bases, and 14 bases lay between the germline ends. This CDR3 contains 16 residues. CDR1 and CDR2 from the germline V gene are LNHDA and SQIVND (reference sequence). The CDR3 nucleotides read TGTGCCAGTAGTATAGGGTCCCAGGGGCCAAACACTGAAGCTTTCTTT. Residues: CASSIGSQGPNTEAFF.

V is TRBV5-1 and J is TRBJ1-1, with D uncertain. Germline values: CDR1 SGHRS, CDR2 YFSETQ. Trimming left V 3 bases short and J 1 base short, with 16 bases between. The CDR3 consists of 16 residues. The CDR3 coding sequence is TGCGCCAGCAGCTCGGCTCCCTCTTGGGGGAACACTGAAGCTTTCTTT. Translation gives CASSSAPSWGNTEAFF.

This rearrangement joins TRBV3-1 to TRBJ2-7, with D perhaps TRBD1 (6 bases). Germline CDR1 and CDR2: LGHDT and YNNKEL (reference sequence). The CDR3 is 16 amino acids. Trimming shortened V by 4 bases and J by 6 bases, and 22 bases separated the two germline ends. The DNA for the CDR3 is TGTGCCAGCAGCCCGATAGAGGCAGGGGCGGTAGGCGAGCAGTACTTC. Amino acid sequence: CASSPIEAGAVGEQYF.

The chain combines TRBV7-2 with TRBJ2-5, with D possibly called TRBD1 or TRBD2 (6 bases each). Per germline, CDR1 SGHTA and CDR2 FQGNSA. The length of the CDR3 is 15 residues. V was clipped by 3 bases and J by 6 bases, with 17 bases between them. The CDR3 region is CASSFREGGPKTQYF. CDR3 bases: TGTGCCAGCAGCTTTAGAGAGGGGGGCCCAAAGACCCAGTACTTC.

This sequence joins TRBV18 and TRBJ2-7; D is perhaps TRBD2 (6 bases). Deletions cut 2 bases from V and 1 base from J, with 6 bases between. The CDR3 extends over 13 amino acids. Germline-derived CDR1 and CDR2 are KGHSH and LQKENI. CDR3: CASSPGRSYEQYF. As DNA, the CDR3 is TGTGCCAGCTCACCAGGGAGGTCCTACGAGCAGTACTTC.

V and J are TRBV5-1 and TRBJ2-7; maybe TRBD1 (6 bases). The germline V gene encodes CDR1 SGHRS and CDR2 YFSETQ. The V end was cut by 0 bases, the J end by 3 bases, with 16 bases between. CDR3 length: 16 residues. The CDR3 bases are TGCGCCAGCAGCTTGGGGCTAATTGGACAGAGCTACGAGCAGTACTTC. Amino acids: CASSLGLIGQSYEQYF.

The J gene is TRBJ2-7, the V gene TRBV6-6, with D uncertain. In germline, CDR1 is MNHNY, CDR2 SVGAGI (reference sequence). The CDR3 covers 13 residues. The V and J ends lost 7 bases and 0 bases respectively, with 10 bases between them. This chain's CDR3 is CASNVQSSYEQYF. As DNA, the CDR3 is TGTGCCAGCAACGTACAGAGCTCCTACGAGCAGTACTTC.

V gene TRBV19 combines with J gene TRBJ1-1; D remains ambiguous. Germline CDR1 is LNHDA and CDR2 is SQIVND (reference sequence). The length of the CDR3 is 13 residues. Deletions cut 5 bases from V and 0 bases from J, with 7 bases between. CDR3 sequence reads: CASSYSMNTEAFF. The CDR3 nucleotides read TGTGCCAGTAGTTACAGCATGAACACTGAAGCTTTCTTT.

This clonotype was seen a few times. The V and J genes are TRBV19 and TRBJ1-2, with 7 bases lining up with TRBD1. V was clipped by 10 bases and J by 2 bases; unmatched bases: 4. This CDR3 contains 12 residues. Germline V gene lookup returns CDR1 LNHDA and CDR2 SQIVND (reference sequence). The CDR3 DNA follows: TGTGCCACCGAGGACAGGAACTATGGCTACACCTTC. Encoded protein: CATEDRNYGYTF.

The chain combines TRBV7-2 with TRBJ2-3; no definite D call. The CDR3 contains 15 residues. Germline V gene lookup returns CDR1 SGHTA and CDR2 FQGNSA. Trimming pared 1 base from V and 0 bases from J, leaving 8 bases between. The chain's CDR3 is CASSLDGGSTDTQYF. In DNA form, the CDR3 reads TGTGCCAGCAGCTTAGATGGCGGCAGCACAGATACGCAGTATTTT.

The genes are TRBV14 and TRBJ2-7; TRBD1 matches 7 bases. This CDR3 has 14 residues. The germline V gene encodes CDR1 SGHDN and CDR2 FVKESK. With 4 bases clipped from V and 3 bases from J, the junction kept 6 bases outside the gene matches. In DNA, the CDR3 is TGTGCCAGCAGCCCCCCGGGACAGTTCTACGAGCAGTACTTC. It codes for CASSPPGQFYEQYF.

CDR3 sequence: CASSYRQPNEQFF. CDR3 nucleotide sequence: TGTGCCAGCAGTTACCGGCAGCCCAATGAGCAGTTCTTC. The V and J genes are TRBV6-5 and TRBJ2-1; no firm D call. CDR3 length equals 13 residues. V was cut by 2 bases and J by 6 bases, with 8 bases left in between. Germline assignment: CDR1 MNHEY and CDR2 SVGAGI.

This clonotype has just one count. This chain connects TRBV5-1 to TRBJ2-1, with D maybe TRBD2 (5 bases). This CDR3 has 14 residues. The germline CDR1 and CDR2 sequences are SGHRS and YFSETQ. The V end was cut by 2 bases, the J end by 2 bases, with 8 bases between. CDR3 sequence: CASSLTGTYNEQFF. In nucleotides, the CDR3 is TGCGCCAGCAGCTTAACGGGGACCTACAATGAGCAGTTCTTC.

The V call is TRBV19, the J call TRBJ2-7, with a tentative D call TRBD2 (6 bases). The V gene's germline CDR1 is LNHDA and CDR2 SQIVND (reference sequence). The CDR3 loop spans 15 amino acids. With 3 bases removed from V and 0 bases from J, the gap between germline ends came to 12 bases. The CDR3 sequence: CASSIKAGSSYEQYF. CDR3 nucleotide sequence: TGTGCCAGTAGTATTAAAGCGGGCAGCTCCTACGAGCAGTACTTC.

The chain is built from TRBV2 and TRBJ2-1; D perhaps matches TRBD2 (6 bases). CDR3 length equals 11 residues. The V end was cut by 5 bases, the J end by 15 bases, with 14 bases between. Germline CDR1 SNHLY, CDR2 FYNNEI. CDR3 nucleotides: TGTGCCAGCAGTTTTGGGGGGTATGGGTTCTTC. This translates into CASSFGGYGFF.

The gene calls are TRBV6-5 and TRBJ1-1; D remains unclear. V was clipped by 7 bases and J by 4 bases, with 19 bases between them. Germline CDR1 is MNHEY and CDR2 is SVGAGI. The CDR3 sequence is 15 residues long. CDR3 amino acids: CASTPTGGFGTEAFF. The CDR3 DNA is TGTGCCAGCACTCCTACGGGAGGGTTTGGCACTGAAGCTTTCTTT.

The rearrangement joins TRBV18 to TRBJ1-1, with D possibly being TRBD1 (5 bases). This CDR3 contains 15 residues. CDR1 is KGHSH and CDR2 is LQKENI in the germline V gene. V lost 3 bases to trimming and J lost 1 base, with 12 bases between them. CDR3 region: CASSPKGIGNTEAFF. The CDR3 DNA reads as TGTGCCAGCTCACCGAAGGGGATTGGGAACACTGAAGCTTTCTTT.

The V call is TRBV30, the J call TRBJ1-1, with unresolved D. Germline V gives CDR1 GTSNPN, CDR2 SVGIG (reference sequence). V was clipped by 0 bases and J by 4 bases, with 9 bases between them. CDR3 length: 13 residues. CDR3 protein: CAWSVGISTEAFF. As DNA, the CDR3 is TGTGCCTGGAGTGTGGGGATTAGCACTGAAGCTTTCTTT.

V and J are TRBV20-1 and TRBJ2-4; 10 nucleotides line up with TRBD1. CDR1 and CDR2 (germline): DFQATT, SNEGSKA (reference sequence). The trim removed 1 base at V and 0 bases at J, leaving 6 bases unmatched. The CDR3 consists of 17 residues. The CDR3 nucleotides read TGCAGTGCTAGAGGAGGGACAGGGGACCTAGCCAAAAACATTCAGTACTTC. Its protein is CSARGGTGDLAKNIQYF.

The chain combines TRBV20-1 with TRBJ2-7, with 10 nucleotides matching TRBD1. Germline V gene sequence: CDR1 DFQATT, CDR2 SNEGSKA (reference sequence). V gave up 5 bases and J gave up 6 bases; unmatched junction bases: 7. This CDR3 comprises 13 residues. The CDR3 loop reads CSAPGQGTTEQYF. The DNA of the CDR3 is TGCAGTGCTCCGGGACAGGGGACTACCGAGCAGTACTTC.